Each of the 30 T cell receptor beta chains below was sequenced from the same sample in a study of spatial heterogeneity in lung cancer. A single record per CDR3 protein comes from TCRdb applying MiXCR to the 5' RACE reads. The table shows 7,000 to 10,000 distinct CDR3 sequences, with approximately 2.9% occurring only once. The study, taken as a whole, reports: Expanded alpha and beta TCR counts within tumors tracked tumor mutation counts.

Time point indicated: sample taken at primary tumor resection. Which antigens these TCRs recognize remains unknown. The sequencing used lung tumor tissue, collected at surgery. The receptors derive from a male donor with early-stage non-small cell lung cancer.

This clonotype was recorded many times. The chain employs TRBV7-8 and TRBJ1-5; TRBD1 is a possible D gene (6 bases). The germline V gene has CDR1 SGHVS and CDR2 FQNEAQ. V was pared by 0 bases and J by 5 bases, with 11 bases between. This CDR3 is 15 amino acids long. CDR3 amino acids: CASSLALRGDQPQHF. The CDR3 coding sequence is TGTGCCAGCAGCTTAGCGCTCAGGGGAGATCAGCCCCAGCATTTT.

This clonotype came up many times. The chain combines TRBV5-6 with TRBJ1-3, with 7 nucleotides matching TRBD1. Losses at the gene ends were 4 bases for V and 4 bases for J; bases not matched to a gene: 11. This CDR3 is built from 16 residues. In germline, CDR1 is SGHDT, CDR2 YYEEEE. CDR3 protein: CASSLGQRLLGNTIYF. The DNA of the CDR3 is TGTGCCAGCAGCCTGGGACAGCGTCTTCTCGGAAACACCATATATTTT.

This clonotype showed up many times. The chain is built from TRBV20-1 and TRBJ1-5; TRBD1 matches 9 bases. J gave up 5 bases and V 4 bases, and 6 bases lay outside the gene matches. The CDR3 is 14 amino acids. Germline V gene lookup returns CDR1 DFQATT and CDR2 SNEGSKA (reference sequence). The chain's CDR3 is CSAKTGGADQPQHF. The CDR3 DNA sequence: TGCAGTGCTAAAACAGGGGGCGCTGATCAGCCCCAGCATTTT.

Ten or more counts support this clonotype. The chain carries TRBV5-6 and TRBJ2-7; D perhaps matches TRBD2 (6 bases). CDR1 and CDR2 from the germline V gene are SGHDT and YYEEEE. V gave up 2 bases and J gave up 2 bases, with 8 bases separating them. This CDR3 has 13 amino acids. The DNA of the CDR3 is TGTGCCAGCAGCTTCGCGGGGACCTACGAGCAGTACTTC. Protein sequence: CASSFAGTYEQYF.

This clonotype has at least ten counts. CDR3 sequence: CASSLGGLYTDTQYF. The CDR3 DNA reads TGTGCCAGCAGCTTAGGGGGACTCTACACAGATACGCAGTATTTT. The chain has TRBV7-2 and TRBJ2-3; the D gene is possibly TRBD2 (6 bases). CDR1 and CDR2 (germline): SGHTA, FQGNSA. V was pared by 1 base and J by 2 bases, with 10 bases between. This CDR3 comprises 15 residues.

In its sample, this clonotype was seen many times. The chain couples TRBV11-2 to TRBJ2-2; D remains ambiguous. The V end was cut by 2 bases, the J end by 7 bases, with 5 bases between. The CDR3 has 12 residues. Germline lookup yields CDR1 SGHAT and CDR2 FQNNGV. CDR3 in amino acids: CASSLQIGELFF. The CDR3 DNA is TGTGCCAGCAGCTTACAAATCGGGGAGCTGTTTTTT.

This clonotype counts as medium-sized. This chain joins TRBV20-1 and TRBJ1-5, with D possibly matching TRBD1 (6 bases). The CDR3 runs to 15 residues. The V end was cut by 0 bases, the J end by 1 base, with 10 bases between. Germline CDR1 and CDR2: DFQATT and SNEGSKA (reference sequence). Here the CDR3 reads CSAREARGSNQPQHF. CDR3 bases: TGCAGTGCTAGAGAGGCCAGGGGAAGCAATCAGCCCCAGCATTTT.

The V and J genes are TRBV12-3 or TRBV12-4 and TRBJ1-4; the match to TRBD1 covers 9 bases. The CDR3 runs to 14 residues. V gave up 6 bases and J gave up 7 bases; unmatched junction bases: 6. The CDR3 DNA is TGTGCCAGCAGCCAGACAGGGGGAGGTGAAAAACTGTTTTTT. Encoded protein: CASSQTGGGEKLFF.

Judged by abundance, this clonotype is medium-sized. The chain uses TRBV6-5 and TRBJ1-1; D perhaps matches TRBD1 (5 bases). Germline V CDR1 and CDR2: MNHEY, SVGAGI. The CDR3 contains 14 residues. V dropped 5 bases and J dropped 1 base, with 11 bases sitting between them. CDR3 coding DNA: TGTGCCAGCAGTCCGGGACGCCGGAACACTGAAGCTTTCTTT. It specifies CASSPGRRNTEAFF.

In its sample, this clonotype was seen many times. The chain uses TRBV5-1 and TRBJ2-3, with 7 bases that match TRBD1. After removal of 2 bases from V and 3 bases from J, the junction contained 9 bases not matched to a gene. The CDR3 spans 16 residues. Per the germline V gene, CDR1 is SGHRS and CDR2 is YFSETQ. The CDR3 nucleotides are TGCGCCAGCAGCTTACGACAGGGAAGGATGACAGATACGCAGTATTTT. Protein product: CASSLRQGRMTDTQYF.

A few counts support this clonotype. The CDR3 nucleotides are TGTGCCAGCAGCGCCCGGACAGGGCAGGTGAACACTGAAGCTTTCTTT. This translates into CASSARTGQVNTEAFF. The chain is built from TRBV6-4 and TRBJ1-1, with 8 nucleotides matching TRBD1. The V gene's germline CDR1 is MRHNA and CDR2 SNTAGT. The J segment lost 0 bases and the V segment lost 6 bases, leaving 9 bases of the junction unmatched. This CDR3 comprises 16 residues.

This clonotype has a count of ten or more. The chain links TRBV4-1 to TRBJ1-2, with TRBD1 matching over 9 bases. The CDR3 is 15 residues long. V gave up 4 bases and J gave up 9 bases; unmatched junction bases: 12. Germline V gene data show CDR1 as MGHRA and CDR2 as YSYEKL. The CDR3 spells CASSPKARQGDSYTF. The CDR3 coding sequence is TGCGCCAGCAGCCCGAAAGCCCGACAGGGGGATAGCTACACCTTC.

There are many counts of this clonotype. The chain combines TRBV2 with TRBJ1-5; D possibly corresponds to TRBD1 (5 bases). This CDR3 comprises 17 residues. V dropped 5 bases and J dropped 0 bases, with 17 bases sitting between them. The germline gives CDR1 SNHLY, CDR2 FYNNEI. DNA of the CDR3: TGTGCCAGCAGTCATCCGGGACGGTCCCTTAGCAATCAGCCCCAGCATTTT. Protein: CASSHPGRSLSNQPQHF.

Judged by abundance, this clonotype is medium-sized. This rearrangement joins TRBV4-3 to TRBJ2-1; 9 bases are shared with TRBD2. The CDR3 consists of 16 residues. With V trimmed by 1 base and J by 8 bases, 9 bases remained unmatched. Germline V CDR1 and CDR2: LGHNA, YSLEER. Here the CDR3 reads CASSQGASGAGYEQFF. The CDR3 nucleotides are TGCGCCAGCAGCCAAGGGGCTAGCGGGGCCGGGTATGAGCAGTTCTTC.

Judged by abundance, this clonotype is medium-sized (0.01 to 0.1%). CDR3 region: CASSVQQGANTEAFF. The DNA of the CDR3 is TGTGCCAGCAGCGTCCAACAGGGGGCGAACACTGAAGCTTTCTTT. The chain carries TRBV7-9 and TRBJ1-1; 9 bases are a match to TRBD1. Per germline, CDR1 SEHNR and CDR2 FQNEAQ (reference sequence). The CDR3 runs 15 residues. V shed 5 bases, J shed 1 base, and the junction held 5 bases outside the gene matches.

This clonotype was detected a few times. The DNA for the CDR3 is TGCAGTGTCCCGGACAGGGTGGTCCACGAGCAGTACTTC. It encodes CSVPDRVVHEQYF. The chain uses TRBV20-1 and TRBJ2-7, with 8 bases matching TRBD1. The junction had 10 bases not matched to a gene; V was cut back by 7 bases and J by 5 bases. Germline V gives CDR1 DFQATT, CDR2 SNEGSKA (reference sequence). The CDR3 has 13 amino acids.

This clonotype rates as large. The J gene is TRBJ1-3, the V gene TRBV7-8, with D tentatively TRBD1 (5 bases). The CDR3 spans 15 residues. Germline V gene lookup returns CDR1 SGHVS and CDR2 FQNEAQ. V was trimmed by 4 bases and J by 6 bases, leaving 16 bases between them. The CDR3 nucleotides read TGTGCCAGCAGCTCTCTTGCGGGGCTTGAAAACACCATATATTTT. This gives the protein CASSSLAGLENTIYF.

By frequency in the sample, this clonotype is medium-sized. This chain uses TRBV5-1 with TRBJ2-7; 8 bases fit TRBD2. The CDR3 is 15 amino acids. V lost 1 base, J lost 3 bases, and 6 bases stayed unmatched. Germline V gene data show CDR1 as SGHRS and CDR2 as YFSETQ. The CDR3 loop is CASSLTLAGSYEQYF. CDR3 bases: TGCGCCAGCAGCTTGACCCTAGCGGGCAGCTACGAGCAGTACTTC.

This clonotype is judged medium-sized. V usage is TRBV7-2 and J usage is TRBJ2-1; no clear D. The CDR3 is 15 amino acids. V lost 0 bases and J 9 bases, leaving 15 bases between the germline ends. Germline V lookup: CDR1 SGHTA, CDR2 FQGNSA. DNA of the CDR3: TGTGCCAGCAGCTTAGCGGTCAGGTCGGCTCCTGAGCAGTTCTTC. It yields the protein CASSLAVRSAPEQFF.

This clonotype was seen many times. The chain is built from TRBV5-1 and TRBJ2-3, with 12 bases that match TRBD2. The CDR3 loop spans 17 amino acids. Germline CDR1 and CDR2: SGHRS and YFSETQ. The ends lost 4 bases at V and 4 bases at J; junction bases unmatched: 10. The CDR3 coding sequence is TGCGCCAGCAGCCTTATGACTAGCGGGGGTACCGCAGATACGCAGTATTTT. Its protein product is CASSLMTSGGTADTQYF.

This clonotype appeared many times. The V call is TRBV20-1, the J call TRBJ2-2, with D maybe TRBD2 (6 bases). Germline V gene lookup returns CDR1 DFQATT and CDR2 SNEGSKA (reference sequence). This CDR3 spans 13 amino acids. The V gene lost 5 bases and the J gene lost 6 bases, with 13 bases spanning the gap. CDR3 residues: CSARQTGAGELFF. Here the CDR3 DNA reads TGCAGTGCTCGACAGACGGGGGCCGGGGAGCTGTTTTTT.

This clonotype is medium-sized (0.01 to 0.1%) in the sample. The V and J genes are TRBV3-1 and TRBJ2-2; no clear D gene. Germline assignment: CDR1 LGHDT and CDR2 YNNKEL (reference sequence). The CDR3 runs 14 residues. Trimming shortened V by 4 bases and J by 3 bases, and 9 bases separated the two germline ends. The CDR3 DNA reads as TGTGCCAGCAGCCCCCGGGCCTACACCGGGGAGCTGTTTTTT. Translation gives CASSPRAYTGELFF.

This clonotype is judged medium-sized. This chain uses TRBV4-3 with TRBJ2-6, with D perhaps assigned TRBD1 or TRBD2 (6 bases each). The V end lost 0 bases, the J end lost 6 bases, and 21 bases lay between the germline ends. The germline V gene has CDR1 LGHNA and CDR2 YSLEER. The CDR3 has 19 amino acids. In DNA, the CDR3 is TGCGCCAGCAGCCAAGAAGCGTTTGGGGGGACACGAGAGGCCAACGTCCTGACTTTC. As protein: CASSQEAFGGTREANVLTF.

This clonotype showed up many times. The chain uses TRBV20-1 and TRBJ1-2; weak D call: TRBD1 (6 bases). The CDR3 is 14 amino acids. V dropped 5 bases and J dropped 8 bases, with 21 bases sitting between them. Germline V gene sequence: CDR1 DFQATT, CDR2 SNEGSKA (reference sequence). CDR3 sequence (DNA): TGCAGTGCTCCCCCTCCTCGCAGGGGCGGAGGCTACACCTTC. Its translation is CSAPPPRRGGGYTF.

This clonotype has a count of ten or more. The rearrangement uses TRBV18 and TRBJ1-1; a possible D gene is TRBD1 (5 bases). Trimming cost V 3 bases and J 1 base, with 6 bases left between them. Germline CDR1 KGHSH, CDR2 LQKENI. This CDR3 region has 13 residues. The CDR3 loop reads CASSPTGNTEAFF. The CDR3 DNA is TGTGCCAGCTCACCTACAGGGAACACTGAAGCTTTCTTT. Drawing the rest from reference TRBV18 and TRBJ1-1, the complete variable domain is NAGVMQNPRHLVRRRGQEARLRCSPMKGHSHVYWYRQLPEEGLKFMVYLQKENIIDESGMPKERFSAEFPKEGPSILRIQQVVRGDSAAYFCASSPTGNTEAFFGQGTRLTVV.

This clonotype is medium-sized in the sample. The V gene is TRBV12-3 or TRBV12-4, the J gene TRBJ2-2, with TRBD1 matching 11 bases. V dropped 6 bases and J dropped 7; count of bases not matched to a gene: 7. The CDR3 is made up of 15 amino acids. This CDR3 is CASSPDRGLGGELFF. For the CDR3, the DNA is TGTGCCAGCAGCCCGGACAGGGGGCTGGGCGGGGAGCTGTTTTTT.

This clonotype was detected many times. J is TRBJ2-3 and V is TRBV5-1; 11 nucleotides align to TRBD2. The CDR3 loop spans 15 amino acids. CDR1 SGHRS and CDR2 YFSETQ come from the germline V gene. J was trimmed by 5 bases and V by 0 bases; bases with no gene match: 2. The CDR3 protein is CASSLAGTSGDTQYF. The CDR3 nucleotides are TGCGCCAGCAGCTTGGCCGGGACTAGCGGAGATACGCAGTATTTT.

In this sample, this clonotype turned up many times. The chain combines TRBV5-1 with TRBJ1-1; 7 bases fit TRBD1. Unmatched junction bases numbered 2, after V lost 2 bases and J lost 1 base. The V gene's germline CDR1 is SGHRS and CDR2 YFSETQ. This CDR3 has 14 residues. CDR3 nucleotide sequence: TGCGCCAGCAGCTTTGGACAGGCGAACACTGAAGCTTTCTTT. Encoded protein: CASSFGQANTEAFF.

Points on this clonotype: A much bigger clone sits one base away, suggesting this may be a read error. The chain carries TRBV4-2 and TRBJ2-5, with 9 bases identical to TRBD2. This CDR3 spans 16 amino acids. Germline lookup yields CDR1 LGHNA and CDR2 YNFKEQ. The CDR3 is CTSSQDRRGGLETQYF. CDR3 in DNA: TGTACCAGCAGCCAAGATCGGCGGGGGGGCTTGGAGACCCAGTACTTC.

This clonotype is judged medium-sized. The V and J genes are TRBV9 and TRBJ1-6; the D gene is possibly TRBD1 (5 bases). The CDR3 is 14 amino acids. The ends were cut back, 3 bases at V and 7 bases at J, with 11 bases in the middle. In germline, CDR1 is SGDLS, CDR2 YYNGEE. This CDR3 is CASSGRGVNSPLHF. In DNA form, the CDR3 reads TGTGCCAGCAGCGGTCGGGGGGTGAATTCACCCCTCCACTTT.